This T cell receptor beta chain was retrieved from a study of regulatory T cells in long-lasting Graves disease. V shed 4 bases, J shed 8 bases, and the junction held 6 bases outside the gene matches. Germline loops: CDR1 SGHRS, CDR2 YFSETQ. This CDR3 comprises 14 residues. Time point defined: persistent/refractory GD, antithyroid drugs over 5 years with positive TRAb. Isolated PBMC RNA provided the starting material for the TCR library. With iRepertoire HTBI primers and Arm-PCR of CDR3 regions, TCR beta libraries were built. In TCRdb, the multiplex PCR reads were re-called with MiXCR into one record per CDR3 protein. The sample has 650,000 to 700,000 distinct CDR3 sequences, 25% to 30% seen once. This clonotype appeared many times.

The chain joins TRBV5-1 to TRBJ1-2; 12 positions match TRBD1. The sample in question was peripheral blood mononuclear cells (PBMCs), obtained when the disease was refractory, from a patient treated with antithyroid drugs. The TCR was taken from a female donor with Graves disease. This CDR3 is CASSQGQGARGYTF. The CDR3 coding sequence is TGCGCCAGCAGCCAGGGACAGGGGGCTCGGGGCTACACCTTC.